This T cell receptor beta chain was recorded in a study of CD8 T cells in Susac syndrome (dated 2019 in TCRdb). As for the study more broadly: Of the Susac syndrome patients who were sequenced, roughly eight were in clinical remission while roughly six had clinically active disease. Whether CD8+ T cell activation and differentiation in Susac syndrome was antigen driven was tested using repertoire sequencing. The clonality of the CD8+ T cell repertoire was compared across more than 9 healthy donors, around 14 Susac syndrome patients and roughly 15 multiple sclerosis patients. At blood withdrawal, Susac syndrome patients were therapy-naive, treated with corticosteroids (with IVIg additionally given to some), or treated with IVIg alone.

Points on this clonotype: Its antigen has not been determined. It has no much larger one-base neighbor in the sample; base qualities were not kept.

What the research found in general, with its limitations: Roughly 15 and five Susac-specific public clones were found in the total CD8+ and CD8+ TEMRA repertoires, respectively. Clonal expansion was seen in Susac syndrome CD8+ repertoires, peaking in CD8+ TEMRA cells and being greater in clinically active patients than in remitting ones. The number of individuals in the TCR sequencing and HLA analysis was acknowledged as relatively small.

High-throughput TCR beta sequencing profiled peripheral blood CD8+ and CD4+ T cells from healthy donors, Susac syndrome patients and multiple sclerosis patients. The Susac syndrome patients fulfilled recently defined diagnostic criteria for either definite or probable disease. Bulk CD8+ and CD4+ T cells were purified magnetically by negative isolation, whereas CD8+ TEMRA cells were enriched by FACS. Blood was collected in EDTA tubes and processed within 24 hours, with PBMCs isolated through density gradient centrifugation. PBMCs intended for TCR sequencing were cryopreserved in liquid nitrogen and were subsequently thawed in a 37 degrees C water bath. The sorted or isolated CD4+, CD8+ and CD8+ TEMRA cells had a purity of 90% or higher. CDR3 length: 18 amino acids, cysteine to phenylalanine. CDR3 DNA is the only sequence kept; it has 54 bases, read in frame from the first base. After removal of 4 bases from V and 1 base from J, the junction retains 10 bases not matched to a gene. Via the germline V gene, CDR1 is SGDLS and CDR2 YYNGEE.

RNA was extracted with the RNeasy kit and roughly 0.45 to 1 ug was reverse transcribed using random hexamers. The immunoSEQ multiplex PCR assay, which covers 54 Vbeta and 13 Jbeta segments, was used to amplify TCR beta CDR3 regions. PCR amplification bias was corrected using a synthetic template baseline for primer optimization and computational correction. On the authors' methods: Only productive sequences were kept, with reads annotated to V, D and J genes according to IMGT and analyzed in immunoSEQ Analyzer. To calculate clonality, Shannon entropy was normalized by log2 of the number of productive unique sequences and then subtracted from one. Public and private clones were assessed among the 100 most prevalent clones of each patient and control. Clones were defined as Susac-specific if absent from the healthy and MS cohorts, from 1052 published viral clones and from other ImmuneACCESS disease sequences. The public sequencing data were trimmed at Q25 with fastp and processed into clonotypes with MiXCR by TCRdb, which kept only in-frame beta chains. CDR3 protein duplicates are merged, each entry listing the most common genes and DNA. None of the V and J calls come from the authors' own analysis; TCRdb made them. The sample has about 140,000 distinct CDR3 sequences on record, roughly 94% of them singletons. The ten largest clonotypes hold under 0.2% of the sample.

This clonotype originated in a human donor with Susac syndrome. The V gene is TRBV9 and the J gene is TRBJ2-3, with 12 bases matching TRBD2. The sample consisted of CD8+ T cells from PBMCs. The DNA is as follows: TGTGCCAGCAGCTCCCCCAGGGGACTAGCGGGTGGCACAGATACGCAGTATTTT. Protein translation: CASSSPRGLAGGTDTQYF. Reference TRBV9 and TRBJ2-3 proteins supply the regions before and after the CDR3; the full variable domain is: DSGVTQTPKHLITATGQRVTLRCSPRSGDLSVYWYQQSLDQGLQFLIQYYNGEERAKGNILERFSAQQFPDLHSELNLSSLELGDSALYFCASSSPRGLAGGTDTQYFGPGTRLTVL.